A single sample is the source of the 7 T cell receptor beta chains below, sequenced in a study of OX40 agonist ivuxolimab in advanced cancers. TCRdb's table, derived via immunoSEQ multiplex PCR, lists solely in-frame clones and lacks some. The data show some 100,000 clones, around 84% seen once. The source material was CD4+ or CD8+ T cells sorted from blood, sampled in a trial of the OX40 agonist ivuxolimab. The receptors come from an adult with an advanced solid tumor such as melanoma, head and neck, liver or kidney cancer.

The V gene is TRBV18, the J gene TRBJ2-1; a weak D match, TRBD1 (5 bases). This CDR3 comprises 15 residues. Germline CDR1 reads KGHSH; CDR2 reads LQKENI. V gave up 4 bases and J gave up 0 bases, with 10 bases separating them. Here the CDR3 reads CASSQRQSSYNEQFF. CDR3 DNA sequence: TGTGCCAGCTCACAGCGACAGAGCTCCTACAATGAGCAGTTCTTC.

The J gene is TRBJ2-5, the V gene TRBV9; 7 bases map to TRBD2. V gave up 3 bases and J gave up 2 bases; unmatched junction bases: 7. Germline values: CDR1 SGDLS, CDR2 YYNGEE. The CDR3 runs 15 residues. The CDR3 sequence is CASSETTGGQETQYF. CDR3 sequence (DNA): TGTGCCAGCAGCGAAACCACGGGGGGACAAGAGACCCAGTACTTC.

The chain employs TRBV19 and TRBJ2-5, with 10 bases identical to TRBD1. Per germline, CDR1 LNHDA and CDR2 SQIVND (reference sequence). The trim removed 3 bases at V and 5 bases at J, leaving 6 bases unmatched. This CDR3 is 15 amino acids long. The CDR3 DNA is TGTGCCAGTAGTATGACAGGGGGCGCCGGGGAGACCCAGTACTTC. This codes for CASSMTGGAGETQYF. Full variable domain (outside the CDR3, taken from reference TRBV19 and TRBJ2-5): DGGITQSPKYLFRKEGQNVTLSCEQNLNHDAMYWYRQDPGQGLRLIYYSQIVNDFQKGDIAEGYSVSREKKESFPLTVTSAQKNPTAFYLCASSMTGGAGETQYFGPGTRLLVL.

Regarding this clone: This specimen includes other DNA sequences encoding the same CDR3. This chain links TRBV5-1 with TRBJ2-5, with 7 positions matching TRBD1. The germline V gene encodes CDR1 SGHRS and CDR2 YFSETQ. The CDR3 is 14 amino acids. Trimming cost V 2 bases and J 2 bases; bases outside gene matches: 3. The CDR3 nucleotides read TGCGCCAGCAGCTTAGGACAGGAGCAAGAGACCCAGTACTTC. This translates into CASSLGQEQETQYF.

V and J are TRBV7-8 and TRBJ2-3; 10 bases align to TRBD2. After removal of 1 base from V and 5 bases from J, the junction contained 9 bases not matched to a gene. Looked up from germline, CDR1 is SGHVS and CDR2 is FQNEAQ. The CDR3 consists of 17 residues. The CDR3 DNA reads TGTGCCAGCAGCTTAGTAGGGTTAGCGGGGGGTGGAGATACGCAGTATTTT. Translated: CASSLVGLAGGGDTQYF. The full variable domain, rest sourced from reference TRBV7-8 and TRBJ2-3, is GAGVSQSPRYKVAKRGQDVALRCDPISGHVSLFWYQQALGQGPEFLTYFQNEAQLDKSGLPSDRFFAERPEGSVSTLKIQRTQQEDSAVYLCASSLVGLAGGGDTQYFGPGTRLTVL.

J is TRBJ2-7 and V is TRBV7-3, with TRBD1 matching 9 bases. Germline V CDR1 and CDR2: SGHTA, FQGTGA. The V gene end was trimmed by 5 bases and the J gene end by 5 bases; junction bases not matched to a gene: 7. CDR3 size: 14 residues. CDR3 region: CASSKDRGSHEQYF. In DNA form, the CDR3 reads TGTGCCAGCAGCAAAGACAGGGGGTCCCACGAGCAGTACTTC.

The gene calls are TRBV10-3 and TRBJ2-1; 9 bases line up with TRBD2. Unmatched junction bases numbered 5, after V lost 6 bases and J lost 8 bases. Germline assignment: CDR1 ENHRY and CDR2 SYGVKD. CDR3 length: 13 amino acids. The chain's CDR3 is CAISWTSVDEQFF. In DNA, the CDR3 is TGTGCCATCAGCTGGACTAGCGTCGATGAGCAGTTCTTC.